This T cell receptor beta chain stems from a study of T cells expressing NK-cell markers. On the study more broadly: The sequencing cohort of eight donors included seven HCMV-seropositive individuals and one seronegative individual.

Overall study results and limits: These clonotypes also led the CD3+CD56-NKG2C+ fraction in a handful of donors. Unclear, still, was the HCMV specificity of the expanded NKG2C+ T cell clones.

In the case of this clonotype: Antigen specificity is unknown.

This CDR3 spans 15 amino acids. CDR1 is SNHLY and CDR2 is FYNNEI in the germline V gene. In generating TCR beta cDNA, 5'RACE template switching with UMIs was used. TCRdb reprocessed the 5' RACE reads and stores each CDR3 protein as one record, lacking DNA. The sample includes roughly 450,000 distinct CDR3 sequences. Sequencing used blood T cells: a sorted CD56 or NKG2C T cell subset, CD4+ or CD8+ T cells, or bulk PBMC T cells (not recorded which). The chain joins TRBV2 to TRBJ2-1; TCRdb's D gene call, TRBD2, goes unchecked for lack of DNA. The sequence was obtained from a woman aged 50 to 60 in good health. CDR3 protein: CASSDWEGGYNEQFF.